This TCR beta chain was sequenced in a study of CD8+ T cells in alopecia areata. The CDR3 extends over 15 amino acids. Trimming shortened V by 2 bases and J by 2 bases, and 11 bases separated the two germline ends. The germline gives CDR1 SGHRS, CDR2 YFSETQ. Treatment specified: oral pan-JAK inhibitor, 5-10 mg twice daily. RNA was extracted and reverse transcribed into cDNA as the sequencing template. Some clones are missing from TCRdb's copy, which holds only in-frame ones; the method was immunoSEQ multiplex PCR. Among around 99,000 clones, roughly 84% were seen once, and the ten largest hold around a quarter.

The sample consisted of CD8+ T cells sorted from blood, taken at week 24, from a patient treated with tofacitinib. This chain joins TRBV5-1 and TRBJ2-1, with D unresolved. This receptor was obtained from a human donor with alopecia areata. The CDR3 region has the DNA TGCGCCAGCAGCTTTAAACAAATCACCTACAATGAGCAGTTCTTC. This codes for CASSFKQITYNEQFF.